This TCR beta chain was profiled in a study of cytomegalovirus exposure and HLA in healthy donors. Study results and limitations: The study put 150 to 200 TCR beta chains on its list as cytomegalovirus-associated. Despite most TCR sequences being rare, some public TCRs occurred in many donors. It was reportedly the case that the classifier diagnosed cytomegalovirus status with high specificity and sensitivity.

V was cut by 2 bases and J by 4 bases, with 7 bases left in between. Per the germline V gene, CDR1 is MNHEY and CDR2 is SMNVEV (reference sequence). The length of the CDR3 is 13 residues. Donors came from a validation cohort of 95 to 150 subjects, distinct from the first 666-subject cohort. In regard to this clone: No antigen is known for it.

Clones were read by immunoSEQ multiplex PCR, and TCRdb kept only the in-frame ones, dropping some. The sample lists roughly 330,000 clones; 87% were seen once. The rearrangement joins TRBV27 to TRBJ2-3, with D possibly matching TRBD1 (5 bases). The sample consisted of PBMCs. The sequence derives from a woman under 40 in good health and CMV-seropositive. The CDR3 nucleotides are TGTGCCAGCAGTTTAAGGGGTGCAGATACGCAGTATTTT. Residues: CASSLRGADTQYF.